This entry describes one T cell receptor beta chain. What it recognizes is unknown. The sample is drawn from a study of a mutant IDH1 vaccine in newly diagnosed glioma. Time point: week 11, during vaccination. Vaccine doses each comprised 300 ug of mutant IDH1 20-mer peptide, with topical imiquimod. Generated by immunoSEQ multiplex PCR, the TCRdb table keeps only in-frame clones and is missing some. The data show roughly 130,000 clones, roughly 78% seen once. Trimming cost V 3 bases and J 0 bases, with 7 bases left between them. CDR3 length equals 14 residues. CDR1 is SEHNR and CDR2 is FQNEAQ in the germline V gene (reference sequence).

The sequence came from a man aged 35-49 years with glioma. Material: PBMCs, obtained from a glioma patient whose treatment included an IDH1 peptide vaccine. The J gene is TRBJ2-3, the V gene TRBV7-9; possibly TRBD1 for D (5 bases). The CDR3 region is CASSFGQSTDTQYF. CDR3 coding DNA: TGTGCCAGCAGCTTCGGACAAAGCACAGATACGCAGTATTTT.